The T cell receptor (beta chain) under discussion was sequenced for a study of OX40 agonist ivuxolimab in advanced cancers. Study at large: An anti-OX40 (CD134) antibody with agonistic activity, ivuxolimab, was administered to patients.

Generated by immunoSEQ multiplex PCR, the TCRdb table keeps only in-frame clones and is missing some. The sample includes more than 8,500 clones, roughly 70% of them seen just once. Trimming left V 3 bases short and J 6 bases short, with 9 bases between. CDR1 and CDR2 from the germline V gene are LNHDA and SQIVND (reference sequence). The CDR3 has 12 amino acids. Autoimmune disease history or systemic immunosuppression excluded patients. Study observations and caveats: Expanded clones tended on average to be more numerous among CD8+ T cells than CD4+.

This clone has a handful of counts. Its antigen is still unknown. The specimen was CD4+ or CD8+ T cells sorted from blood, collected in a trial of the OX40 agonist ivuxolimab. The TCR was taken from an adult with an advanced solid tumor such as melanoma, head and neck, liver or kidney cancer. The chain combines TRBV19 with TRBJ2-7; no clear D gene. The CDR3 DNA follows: TGTGCCAGTAGTATGACGTTCGGCGAGCAGTACTTC. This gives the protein CASSMTFGEQYF.